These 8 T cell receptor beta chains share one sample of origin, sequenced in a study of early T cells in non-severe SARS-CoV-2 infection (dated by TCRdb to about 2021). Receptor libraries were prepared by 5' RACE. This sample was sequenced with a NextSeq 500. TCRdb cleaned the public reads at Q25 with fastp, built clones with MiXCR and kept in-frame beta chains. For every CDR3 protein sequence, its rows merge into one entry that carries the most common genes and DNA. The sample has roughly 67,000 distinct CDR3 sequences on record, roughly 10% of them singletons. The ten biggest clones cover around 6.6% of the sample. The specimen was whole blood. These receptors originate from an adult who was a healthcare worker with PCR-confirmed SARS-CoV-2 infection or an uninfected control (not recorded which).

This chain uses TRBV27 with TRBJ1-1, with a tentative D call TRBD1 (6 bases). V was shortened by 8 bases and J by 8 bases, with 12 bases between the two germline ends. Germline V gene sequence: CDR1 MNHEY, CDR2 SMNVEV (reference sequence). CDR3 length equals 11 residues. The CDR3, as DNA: TGTGCCAGCCTCGACAGGAAAGAAGCTTTCTTT. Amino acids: CASLDRKEAFF.

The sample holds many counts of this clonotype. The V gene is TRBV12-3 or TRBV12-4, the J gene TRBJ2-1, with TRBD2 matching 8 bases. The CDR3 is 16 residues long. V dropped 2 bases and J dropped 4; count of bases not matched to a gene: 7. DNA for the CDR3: TGTGCCAGCAGTTTAAGTGGCGGGGGGTGGTACAATGAGCAGTTCTTC. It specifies CASSLSGGGWYNEQFF.

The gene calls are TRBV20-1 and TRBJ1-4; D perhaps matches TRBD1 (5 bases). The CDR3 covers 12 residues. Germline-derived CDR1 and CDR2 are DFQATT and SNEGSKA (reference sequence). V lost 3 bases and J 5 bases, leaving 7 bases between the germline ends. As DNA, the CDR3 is TGCAGTGCTAGGGGACCGAATGAAAAACTGTTTTTT. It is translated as CSARGPNEKLFF.

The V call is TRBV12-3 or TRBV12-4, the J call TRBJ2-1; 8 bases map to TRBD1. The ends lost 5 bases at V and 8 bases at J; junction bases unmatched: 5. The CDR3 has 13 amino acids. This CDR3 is CASSQGQGHEQFF. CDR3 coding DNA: TGTGCCAGCAGTCAAGGACAGGGCCATGAGCAGTTCTTC.

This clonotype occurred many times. CDR3 amino acids: CASSQDRLTQYF. The CDR3, as DNA: TGTGCCAGCAGCCAAGATCGGCTTACGCAGTATTTT. V and J are TRBV14 and TRBJ2-3; D not resolved. Trimming stripped 0 bases from V and 8 bases from J, with 6 bases between. From germline, CDR1 is SGHDN and CDR2 FVKESK. The length of the CDR3 is 12 residues.

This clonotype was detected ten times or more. The CDR3 region has the DNA TGCAGTGCTAGAGGGGGACGAGACTACGAGCAGTACTTC. Protein: CSARGGRDYEQYF. The chain employs TRBV20-1 and TRBJ2-7; D may correspond to TRBD1 or TRBD2 (5 bases each). The CDR3 runs to 13 residues. Germline CDR1 reads DFQATT; CDR2 reads SNEGSKA (reference sequence). V was pared by 1 base and J by 3 bases, with 10 bases between.

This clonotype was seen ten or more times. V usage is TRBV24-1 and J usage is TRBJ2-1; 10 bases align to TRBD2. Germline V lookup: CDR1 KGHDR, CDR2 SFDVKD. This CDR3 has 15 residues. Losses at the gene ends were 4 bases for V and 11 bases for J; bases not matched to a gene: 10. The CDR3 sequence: CATSDPTSGVQKQFF. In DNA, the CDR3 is TGTGCCACCAGTGACCCAACTAGCGGGGTGCAGAAGCAGTTCTTC.

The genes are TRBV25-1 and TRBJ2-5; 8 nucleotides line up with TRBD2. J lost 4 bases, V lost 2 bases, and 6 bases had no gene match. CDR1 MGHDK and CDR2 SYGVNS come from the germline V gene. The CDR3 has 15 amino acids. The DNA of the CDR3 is TGTGCCAGCAGTGAAGCGCGGGAGGCCGGAGAGACCCAGTACTTC. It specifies CASSEAREAGETQYF.